A selection of T cell receptor beta chains follows, all from one sample in a study of STAT5B mutations in CD4+ large granular lymphocyte leukemia. TCRdb keeps only in-frame clones here, not all; method: immunoSEQ multiplex PCR. The sample yields around 21,000 clones, about 80% seen once. The specimen was CD4+ T cells from blood buffy coats. The receptors originated from a human donor in good health. Both conserved end residues are part of each CDR3. A clone size is listed for some rows: how often the clone was seen (once, few, many), or a class if it is expanded.

clone_size,v_call,j_call,cdr3_aa
NA,TRBV28,TRBJ2-7,CASSLRQTLAEQYF
few,TRBV10-1,TRBJ2-5,CASSDAGRGETQYF
NA,TRBV30,TRBJ2-5,CAWNRQGSGETQYF
NA,TRBV28,TRBJ1-1,CAIRRTENTEAFF
NA,TRBV7-6,TRBJ2-3,CASSSQAQTSTDTQYF
NA,TRBV6-5,TRBJ2-7,CASSYSWGSGYEQYF
few,TRBV10-1,TRBJ2-1,CASSEGGIGREQFF
NA,TRBV5-1,TRBJ2-4,CASSLVPLGEGNIQYF
NA,TRBV11-3,TRBJ1-2,CASSSSRDIYNYGYTF
once,TRBV11-2,TRBJ2-1,CASSLDRAGLSNEQFF
NA,TRBV28,NA,CASSLLRTYEQYF
NA,TRBV7-7,TRBJ2-2,CASSSRASGANTGELFF
NA,TRBV5-8,TRBJ2-5,CASSRVEGLETQYF
NA,TRBV21-1,TRBJ2-5,CASLGGIPSGETQYF
few,TRBV2,TRBJ1-4,CASQRGDPGNEKLFF
NA,TRBV2,TRBJ2-2,CASSDPSGRVDTGELFF
few,TRBV5-1,TRBJ2-2,CASSLFAGELFF
NA,TRBV19,TRBJ2-7,CASSPQGARNEQYF
NA,TRBV5-6,NA,CASSLRDSYEQYF
NA,TRBV28,TRBJ2-1,CASSLSPSYNEQFF
NA,TRBV5-4,TRBJ1-1,CASSLFGGTEAFF
NA,TRBV30,TRBJ1-2,CAWEMNLGGSGYTF
NA,TRBV4-2,TRBJ2-1,CASSPRGRGEGLAGIHRENEQFF
NA,TRBV2,TRBJ2-7,CASGQGTYEQYF
NA,TRBV19,TRBJ2-1,CASSTSHRGVYNEQFF
NA,TRBV4-1,TRBJ1-1,CASRRSYGDMNTEAFF
NA,TRBV6-6,TRBJ1-3,CASSRDRGRSGNTIYF
NA,TRBV6-5,TRBJ2-2,CASSLRDRFTGELFF
few,TRBV13,TRBJ1-1,CASGLAGANTEAFF
few,TRBV18,TRBJ2-7,CASSPSRGLGDEQYF
NA,TRBV5-1,TRBJ2-7,CASSPVGPIYEQYF
NA,TRBV5-6,TRBJ1-5,CASSLPGNQPQHF
NA,TRBV19,TRBJ1-3,CASRFEPRNTIYF
NA,TRBV29-1,TRBJ2-7,CSVSPLGDRRENEQYF
NA,TRBV7-9,TRBJ2-7,CASSQSDGEQYF
NA,TRBV29-1,TRBJ1-3,CSVALSSGNTIYF
NA,TRBV5-1,TRBJ2-7,CASSLVGVEGVEQYF
NA,TRBV7-7,TRBJ2-7,CASSLGTTGVYEQYF
NA,TRBV15,TRBJ2-3,CATSRGLAGVLTDTQYF
NA,TRBV28,TRBJ2-4,CASRGLAGGLSKNIQYF